This TCR beta chain was recorded in a study of blood T cell repertoires in COVID-19. This table comes from immunoSEQ multiplex PCR, and its TCRdb copy is limited to in-frame clones, with some not included. The repertoire holds approximately 88,000 clones, with 80% as singletons. Sequencing was done on a sample of peripheral blood. This clonotype originated in a woman older than 75 with acute or convalescent COVID-19.

The CDR3 protein is CASRTRTALTNEQFF. The CDR3 DNA follows: TGTGCCAGCAGGACACGGACAGCTCTAACAAATGAGCAGTTCTTC. The genes are TRBV6-5 and TRBJ2-1; tentatively, D is TRBD1 (6 bases). The CDR3 covers 15 residues. CDR1 and CDR2 (germline): MNHEY, SVGAGI. Deletions cut 6 bases from V and 7 bases from J, with 19 bases between.